This TCR beta chain was identified in a study of T-cell reconstitution after alpha-beta-depleted transplantation in children. Unique molecular identifiers were incorporated during preparation of the TCRbeta library. TCRdb passed the PCR reads through MiXCR, listing each CDR3 protein once. The sample yields roughly 300,000 distinct CDR3 sequences, around a tenth seen once. The table lists this clonotype with many counts. This CDR3 has 13 residues. Trimming cost V 4 bases and J 5 bases, with 11 bases left between them. CDR1 and CDR2 from the germline V gene are SGHDT and YYEEEE. Here the sequenced sample was peripheral blood, taken 180 days after TCRalphabeta/CD19-depleted stem cell transplant. This sequence originates from a male patient aged 2-15 years who had a stem cell transplant for chronic granulomatous disease, so the T cells may come from the graft donor. The chain combines TRBV5-6 with TRBJ2-3, with D uncertain. This CDR3 is CASSMTEEDTQYF. In DNA form, the CDR3 reads TGTGCCAGCAGCATGACCGAGGAAGATACGCAGTATTTT.